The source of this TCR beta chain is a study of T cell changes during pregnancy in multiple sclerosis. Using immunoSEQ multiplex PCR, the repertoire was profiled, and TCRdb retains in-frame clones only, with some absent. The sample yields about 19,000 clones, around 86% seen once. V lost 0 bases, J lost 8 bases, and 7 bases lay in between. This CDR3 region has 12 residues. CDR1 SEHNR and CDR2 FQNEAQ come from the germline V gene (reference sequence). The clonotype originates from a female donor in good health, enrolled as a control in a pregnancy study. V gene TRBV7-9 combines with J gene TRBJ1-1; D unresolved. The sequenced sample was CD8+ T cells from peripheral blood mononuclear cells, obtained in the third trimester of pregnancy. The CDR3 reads CASSLAAGEAFF. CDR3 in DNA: TGTGCCAGCAGCTTAGCGGCAGGCGAAGCTTTCTTT.